Presented here are 9 T cell receptor beta chains from one specimen sequenced in a study of T cell changes during pregnancy in multiple sclerosis. The protocol was immunoSEQ multiplex PCR, while the TCRdb copy is restricted to in-frame clones and leaves out a portion. There are around 59,000 clones in the sample; nearly 95% occur only once, and more than 0.7% lies in the top ten. The input for sequencing was peripheral blood, taken in the first trimester of pregnancy. The receptors shown here come from a female donor with multiple sclerosis, enrolled in a pregnancy study.

V is TRBV6-5 and J is TRBJ2-7; D possibly corresponds to TRBD1 (6 bases). Trimming cost V 6 bases and J 0 bases, with 15 bases left between them. The CDR3 totals 15 residues. CDR1 is MNHEY, CDR2 SVGAGI, per germline. The CDR3 region is CASSLQGSSSYEQYF. The CDR3 DNA reads TGTGCCAGCAGCCTACAGGGATCGAGCTCCTACGAGCAGTACTTC.

V and J are TRBV19 and TRBJ2-5, with 8 nucleotides matching TRBD2. V trimming: 3 bases; J trimming: 5 bases; junction bases outside the gene matches: 14. The CDR3 runs 17 residues. The germline V gene has CDR1 LNHDA and CDR2 SQIVND (reference sequence). The CDR3 sequence: CASSIGDSGDIRETQYF. The CDR3, as DNA: TGTGCCAGTAGTATCGGGGATAGCGGGGATATTAGGGAGACCCAGTACTTC.

V usage is TRBV21-1 and J usage is TRBJ1-3. TRBV21-1 is tagged as a pseudogene. The CDR3 spans 16 residues. This CDR3 is CASSPRDFDSGNTIYF. CDR3 sequence (DNA): TGTGCCAGCAGCCCACGGGACTTCGACTCTGGAAACACCATATATTTT.

The gene calls are TRBV7-2 and TRBJ2-2, with D unclear. This CDR3 region has 15 residues. Germline values: CDR1 SGHTA, CDR2 FQGNSA. V lost 0 bases, J lost 3 bases, and 8 bases lay in between. CDR3 DNA: TGTGCCAGCAGCTTAGCTGCAGGTTACACCGGGGAGCTGTTTTTT. It is translated as CASSLAAGYTGELFF.

V is TRBV7-8 and J is TRBJ2-7; TRBD1 matches at 7 bases. The germline gives CDR1 SGHVS, CDR2 FQNEAQ. The CDR3 length is 15 residues. After removal of 0 bases from V and 2 bases from J, the junction contained 4 bases not matched to a gene. This CDR3 is CASSLATGTPYEQYF. DNA of the CDR3: TGTGCCAGCAGCTTAGCGACAGGGACCCCCTACGAGCAGTACTTC.

V usage is TRBV7-8 and J usage is TRBJ1-2; no reliable D call. This CDR3 comprises 15 residues. Trimming removed 5 bases from V and 2 bases from J, with 15 bases in between. The V gene's germline CDR1 is SGHVS and CDR2 FQNEAQ. The CDR3, as DNA: TGTGCCAGCAGCCCTCAGCCTGGAGGGAACTATGGCTACACCTTC. Translation: CASSPQPGGNYGYTF. The complete variable domain, with remaining parts taken from reference TRBV7-8 and TRBJ1-2, reads GAGVSQSPRYKVAKRGQDVALRCDPISGHVSLFWYQQALGQGPEFLTYFQNEAQLDKSGLPSDRFFAERPEGSVSTLKIQRTQQEDSAVYLCASSPQPGGNYGYTFGSGTRLTVV.

The chain recombines TRBV5-4 with TRBJ1-2; a possible D gene is TRBD1 (6 bases). Trimming took 3 bases from V and 7 from J, leaving 19 bases between them. CDR3 length equals 15 residues. The germline gives CDR1 SGHNT, CDR2 YYREEE (reference sequence). The DNA of the CDR3 is TGTGCCAGCAGCTCCAAGGGACAATCACGGGGTGGCTACACCTTC. It translates to CASSSKGQSRGGYTF.

The chain links TRBV7-9 to TRBJ1-2; 7 nucleotides agree with TRBD1. V dropped 5 bases and J dropped 3; count of bases not matched to a gene: 6. In germline, CDR1 is SEHNR, CDR2 FQNEAQ (reference sequence). There are 14 residues in the CDR3. The CDR3 loop is CASSPPRGDYGYTF. The DNA for the CDR3 is TGTGCCAGCAGCCCCCCCAGGGGGGACTATGGCTACACCTTC.

This rearrangement joins TRBV5-1 to TRBJ2-4, with TRBD1 matching over 7 bases. Germline CDR1 and CDR2: SGHRS and YFSETQ. This CDR3 has 19 amino acids. After removal of 0 bases from V and 0 bases from J, the junction contained 12 bases not matched to a gene. CDR3: CASSLAPRDRVLAKNIQYF. CDR3 DNA: TGCGCCAGCAGCTTGGCCCCTCGAGACAGGGTTCTAGCCAAAAACATTCAGTACTTC.